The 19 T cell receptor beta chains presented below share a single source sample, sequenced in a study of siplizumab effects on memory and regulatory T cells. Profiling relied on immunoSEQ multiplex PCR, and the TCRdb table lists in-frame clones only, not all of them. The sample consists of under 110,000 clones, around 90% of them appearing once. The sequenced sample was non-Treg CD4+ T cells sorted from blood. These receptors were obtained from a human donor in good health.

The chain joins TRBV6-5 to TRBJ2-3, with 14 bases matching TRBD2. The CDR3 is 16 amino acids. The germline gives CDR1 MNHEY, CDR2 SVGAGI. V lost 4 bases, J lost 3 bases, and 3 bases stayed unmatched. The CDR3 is CASSWGLAGATDTQYF. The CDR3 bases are TGTGCCAGCAGTTGGGGACTAGCGGGAGCAACAGATACGCAGTATTTT.

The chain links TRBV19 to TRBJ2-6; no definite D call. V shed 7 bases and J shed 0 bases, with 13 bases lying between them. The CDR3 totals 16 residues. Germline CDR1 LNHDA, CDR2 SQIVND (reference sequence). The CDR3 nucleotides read TGTGCCAGTACCTCGTTCCTCCTCTCTGGGGCCAACGTCCTGACTTTC. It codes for CASTSFLLSGANVLTF.

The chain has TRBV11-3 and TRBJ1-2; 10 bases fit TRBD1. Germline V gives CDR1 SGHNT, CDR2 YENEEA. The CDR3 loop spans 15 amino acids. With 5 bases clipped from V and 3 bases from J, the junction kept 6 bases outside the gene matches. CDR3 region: CASSVRTGGDYGYTF. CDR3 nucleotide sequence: TGTGCCAGCAGCGTTCGGACAGGGGGTGACTATGGCTACACCTTC.

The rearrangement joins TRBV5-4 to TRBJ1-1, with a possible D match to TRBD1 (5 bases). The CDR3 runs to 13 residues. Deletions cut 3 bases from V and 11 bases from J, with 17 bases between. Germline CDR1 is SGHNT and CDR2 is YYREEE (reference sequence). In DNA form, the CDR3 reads TGTGCCAGCAGCTCTGCCCGGGACCGTGAGGCTTTCTTT. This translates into CASSSARDREAFF. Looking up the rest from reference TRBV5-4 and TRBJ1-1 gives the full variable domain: ETGVTQSPTHLIKTRGQQVTLRCSSQSGHNTVSWYQQALGQGPQFIFQYYREEENGRGNFPPRFSGLQFPNYSSELNVNALELDDSALYLCASSSARDREAFFGQGTRLTVV.

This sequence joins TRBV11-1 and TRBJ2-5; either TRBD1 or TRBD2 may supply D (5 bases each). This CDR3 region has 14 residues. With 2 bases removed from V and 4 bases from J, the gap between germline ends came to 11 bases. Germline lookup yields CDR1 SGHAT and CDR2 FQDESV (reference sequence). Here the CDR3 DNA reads TGTGCCAGCAGCTTAAGGGACGGCGGAGAGACCCAGTACTTC. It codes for CASSLRDGGETQYF.

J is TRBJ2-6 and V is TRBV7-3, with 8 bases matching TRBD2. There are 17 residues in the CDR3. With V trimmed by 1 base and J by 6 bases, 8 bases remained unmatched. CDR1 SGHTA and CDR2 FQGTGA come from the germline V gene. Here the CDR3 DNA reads TGTGCCAGCAGCTTAAAGCTAGCGGGCTCAGAGGCCAACGTCCTGACTTTC. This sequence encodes CASSLKLAGSEANVLTF.

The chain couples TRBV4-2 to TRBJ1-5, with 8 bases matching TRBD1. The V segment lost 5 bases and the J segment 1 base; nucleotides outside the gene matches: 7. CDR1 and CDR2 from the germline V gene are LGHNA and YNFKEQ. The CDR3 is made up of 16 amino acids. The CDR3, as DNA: TGTGCCAGCAGCTCCACAGGGGGTTTGAGCAATCAGCCCCAGCATTTT. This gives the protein CASSSTGGLSNQPQHF.

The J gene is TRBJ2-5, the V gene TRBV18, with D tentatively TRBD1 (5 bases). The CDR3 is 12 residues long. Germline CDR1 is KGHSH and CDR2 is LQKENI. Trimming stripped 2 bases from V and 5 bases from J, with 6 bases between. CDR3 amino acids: CASSPKGETQYF. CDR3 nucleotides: TGTGCCAGCTCACCAAAGGGGGAGACCCAGTACTTC.

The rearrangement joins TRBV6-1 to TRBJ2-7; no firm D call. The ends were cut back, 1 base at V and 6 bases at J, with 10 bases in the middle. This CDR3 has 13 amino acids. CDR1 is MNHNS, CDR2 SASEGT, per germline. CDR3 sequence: CASSEGAMSEQYF. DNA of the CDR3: TGTGCCAGCAGTGAAGGGGCTATGAGCGAGCAGTACTTC.

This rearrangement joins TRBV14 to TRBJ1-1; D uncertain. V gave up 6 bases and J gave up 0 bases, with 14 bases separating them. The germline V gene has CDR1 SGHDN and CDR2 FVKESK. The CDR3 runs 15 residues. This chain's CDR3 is CASSQWTGLNTEAFF. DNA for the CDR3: TGTGCCAGCAGTCAATGGACGGGCCTGAACACTGAAGCTTTCTTT.

The CDR3 loop is CASTNEYF. CDR3 in DNA: TGCGCCAGCACGAACGAGTACTTC. The chain recombines TRBV5-1 with TRBJ2-7; unclear D gene. This CDR3 comprises 8 residues. CDR1 is SGHRS, CDR2 YFSETQ, per germline. Trimming shortened V by 6 bases and J by 11 bases, and 6 bases separated the two germline ends.

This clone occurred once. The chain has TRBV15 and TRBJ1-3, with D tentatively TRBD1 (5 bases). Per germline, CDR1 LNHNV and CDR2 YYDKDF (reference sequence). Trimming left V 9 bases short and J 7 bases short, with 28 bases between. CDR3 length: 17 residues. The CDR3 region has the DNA TGTGCCACTCATCGCGGGGGTGGCAGCAGAGGAAGGAACACCATATATTTT. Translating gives CATHRGGGSRGRNTIYF. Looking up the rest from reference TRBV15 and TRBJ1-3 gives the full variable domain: DAMVIQNPRYQVTQFGKPVTLSCSQTLNHNVMYWYQQKSSQAPKLLFHYYDKDFNNEADTPDNFQSRRPNTSFCFLDIRSPGLGDTAMYLCATHRGGGSRGRNTIYFGEGSWLTVV.

The CDR3 DNA is TGTGCCAGAAGCTTGGATGACAGGGGGTTTAGCTATGGCTACACCTTC. Amino acid sequence: CARSLDDRGFSYGYTF. V gene TRBV5-3 combines with J gene TRBJ1-2; TRBD1 matches at 9 bases. TRBV5-3 is sorted into the ORF group, with uncertain function. The CDR3 loop spans 16 amino acids. With V trimmed by 0 bases and J by 4 bases, 7 bases remained unmatched.

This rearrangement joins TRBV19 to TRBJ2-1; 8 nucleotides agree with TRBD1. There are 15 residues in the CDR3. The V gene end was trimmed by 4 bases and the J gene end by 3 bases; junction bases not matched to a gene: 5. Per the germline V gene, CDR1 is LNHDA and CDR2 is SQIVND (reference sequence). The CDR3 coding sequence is TGTGCCAGTAGTAACCAGGGGGCGTACTACAATGAGCAGTTCTTC. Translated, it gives CASSNQGAYYNEQFF.

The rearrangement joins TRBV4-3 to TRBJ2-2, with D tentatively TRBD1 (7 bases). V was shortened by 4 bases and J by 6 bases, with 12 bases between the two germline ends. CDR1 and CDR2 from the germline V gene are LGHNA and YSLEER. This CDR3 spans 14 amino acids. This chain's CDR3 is CASSRVRGAGELFF. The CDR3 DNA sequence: TGCGCCAGCAGCCGGGTCAGGGGGGCCGGGGAGCTGTTTTTT.

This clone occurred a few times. CDR3 coding DNA: TGTGCCAGCCGGGGCATCTCTAGCACAGATACGCAGTATTTT. Protein sequence: CASRGISSTDTQYF. The chain couples TRBV2 to TRBJ2-3, with D possibly being TRBD1 or TRBD2 (5 bases each). This CDR3 comprises 14 residues. Germline-derived CDR1 and CDR2 are SNHLY and FYNNEI. The ends were cut back, 8 bases at V and 0 bases at J, with 12 bases in the middle.

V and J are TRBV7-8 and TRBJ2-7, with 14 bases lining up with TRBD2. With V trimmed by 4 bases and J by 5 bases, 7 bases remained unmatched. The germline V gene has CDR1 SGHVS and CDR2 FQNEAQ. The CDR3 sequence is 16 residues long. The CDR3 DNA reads TGTGCCAGCAGCTCACGGACTAGCGGGAGGTTCGACGAGCAGTACTTC. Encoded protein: CASSSRTSGRFDEQYF. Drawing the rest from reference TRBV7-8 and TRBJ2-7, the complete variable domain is GAGVSQSPRYKVAKRGQDVALRCDPISGHVSLFWYQQALGQGPEFLTYFQNEAQLDKSGLPSDRFFAERPEGSVSTLKIQRTQQEDSAVYLCASSSRTSGRFDEQYFGPGTRLTVT.

The chain's CDR3 is CASSLSFVASSYEQYF. The CDR3 bases are TGCGCCAGCAGCTTGAGTTTCGTTGCGAGTTCCTACGAGCAGTACTTC. The V and J genes are TRBV5-1 and TRBJ2-7; no firm D call. The CDR3 contains 16 residues. The V and J ends lost 1 base and 1 base respectively, with 15 bases between them. Germline V gene sequence: CDR1 SGHRS, CDR2 YFSETQ.

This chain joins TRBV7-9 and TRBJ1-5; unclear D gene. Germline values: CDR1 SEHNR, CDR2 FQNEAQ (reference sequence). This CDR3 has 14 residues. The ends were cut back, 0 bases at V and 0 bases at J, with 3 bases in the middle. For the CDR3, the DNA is TGTGCCAGCAGCTTAGCGGGTAGCAATCAGCCCCAGCATTTT. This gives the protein CASSLAGSNQPQHF.